This entry lists 4 T cell receptor beta chains sequenced from one sample in a study of cytomegalovirus exposure and HLA in healthy donors. PCR amplification relied on 60 Vbeta primers (plus 13 Jbeta primers). Clones were sequenced by immunoSEQ multiplex PCR, and TCRdb holds only the in-frame ones, with some missing. Of fewer than 130,000 clones listed, about three quarters were seen once; the top ten hold around 2.9%. Sequencing was performed on PBMCs. The origin of the receptors is a woman aged 60-75 years in good health and CMV-seropositive.

This clone appeared a single time. This chain joins TRBV5-1 and TRBJ2-7, with 7 bases lining up with TRBD1. The CDR3 is 14 residues long. J gave up 4 bases and V 4 bases, and 8 bases lay outside the gene matches. In germline, CDR1 is SGHRS, CDR2 YFSETQ. The CDR3: CASSLGQARYEQYF. The CDR3 region has the DNA TGCGCCAGCAGCCTCGGACAGGCGAGATACGAGCAGTACTTC.

In its sample, this clone was seen a few times. The chain couples TRBV25-1 to TRBJ2-2, with D possibly matching TRBD2 (6 bases). The CDR3 has 14 amino acids. V lost 5 bases and J 3 bases, leaving 10 bases between the germline ends. Germline CDR1 MGHDK, CDR2 SYGVNS. The CDR3 DNA reads as TGTGCCAGCAGTTTTCCGGGGGACACCGGGGAGCTGTTTTTT. It yields the protein CASSFPGDTGELFF.

The rearrangement joins TRBV5-4 to TRBJ2-7, with 10 bases matching TRBD2. CDR3 size: 15 residues. The germline V gene encodes CDR1 SGHNT and CDR2 YYREEE (reference sequence). V lost 5 bases, J lost 2 bases, and 7 bases stayed unmatched. Here the CDR3 reads CASRAGTSETYEQYF. The CDR3, as DNA: TGTGCCAGCAGGGCCGGGACTAGCGAGACCTACGAGCAGTACTTC.

The V and J genes are TRBV6-5 and TRBJ1-2; TRBD1 is a possible D gene (6 bases). The V end lost 6 bases, the J end lost 5 bases, and 19 bases lay between the germline ends. Germline loops: CDR1 MNHEY, CDR2 SVGAGI. CDR3 size: 15 residues. CDR3 DNA sequence: TGTGCCAGCAGCCGAGCGGGGGGCAGAGGGTATGGCTACACCTTC. Amino acid sequence: CASSRAGGRGYGYTF.